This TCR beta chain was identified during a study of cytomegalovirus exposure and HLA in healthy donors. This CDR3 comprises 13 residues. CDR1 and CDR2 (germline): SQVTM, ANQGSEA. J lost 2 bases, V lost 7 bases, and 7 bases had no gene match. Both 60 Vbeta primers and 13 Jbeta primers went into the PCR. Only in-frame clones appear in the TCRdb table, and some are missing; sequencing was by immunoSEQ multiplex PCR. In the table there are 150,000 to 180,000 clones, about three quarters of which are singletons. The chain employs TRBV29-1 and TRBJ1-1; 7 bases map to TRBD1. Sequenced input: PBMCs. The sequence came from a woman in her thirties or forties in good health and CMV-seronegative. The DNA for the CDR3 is TGCAGCGACCGACAGGGCGTCAACACTGAAGCTTTCTTT. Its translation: CSDRQGVNTEAFF.